These 9 T cell receptor beta chains share one sample of origin, sequenced in a study of immune evolution from preneoplasia to lung adenocarcinoma. The assay was immunoSEQ multiplex PCR, and TCRdb's table has in-frame clones only and misses some. The sample lists approximately 4,900 clones; roughly three quarters were seen once. The sequenced material came from FFPE minimally invasive lung adenocarcinoma tissue. The receptor source for this set is a person aged 65 to 85 with lung adenocarcinoma.

To note about this clone: Sequence at one end of the junction differs from germline and may be a read error. The rearrangement links TRBV2 to TRBJ2-7; weak D call: TRBD1 (6 bases). From germline, CDR1 is SNHLY and CDR2 FYNNEI. The CDR3 consists of 12 residues. The CDR3 here is CASSEALQTGCF. In DNA, the CDR3 is TGTGCCAGCAGTGAAGCGCTTCAGACAGGATGTTTC.

The gene calls are TRBV21-1 and TRBJ2-2. TRBV21-1 is annotated as a pseudogene. The length of the CDR3 is 14 residues. CDR3 DNA: TGTGCCAGCAGCAAATTCTTGGGTTTGGGAAAGCTGTTTTTT. It encodes CASSKFLGLGKLFF.

The rearrangement joins TRBV11-1 to TRBJ1-1; weak D call: TRBD1 (5 bases). The CDR3 contains 13 residues. The V and J ends lost 8 bases and 3 bases respectively, with 13 bases between them. Germline lookup yields CDR1 SGHAT and CDR2 FQDESV (reference sequence). CDR3 sequence: CASALWGYTEAFF. CDR3 nucleotide sequence: TGTGCCAGCGCGTTATGGGGGTACACTGAAGCTTTCTTT.

This chain joins TRBV4-3 and TRBJ1-4; 10 bases align to TRBD1. Germline V gene lookup returns CDR1 LGHNA and CDR2 YSLEER. The length of the CDR3 is 15 residues. V was clipped by 2 bases and J by 8 bases; unmatched bases: 5. In DNA, the CDR3 is TGCGCCAGCAGCCAACGGGGGACAGGGGACGAAAAACTGTTTTTT. Its translation: CASSQRGTGDEKLFF.

This chain connects TRBV18 to TRBJ2-2; 8 bases agree with TRBD2. Trimming cost V 10 bases and J 0 bases; bases outside gene matches: 7. Germline V gives CDR1 KGHSH, CDR2 LQKENI. The CDR3 runs 15 residues. The CDR3 is CANTSGEANTGELFF. The DNA of the CDR3 is TGTGCCAACACTAGCGGCGAGGCGAACACCGGGGAGCTGTTTTTT.

This clone showed up just once. The chain combines TRBV18 with TRBJ2-2, with 9 bases fitting TRBD1. With V trimmed by 6 bases and J by 1 base, 6 bases remained unmatched. Germline assignment: CDR1 KGHSH and CDR2 LQKENI. There are 16 residues in the CDR3. CDR3 nucleotides: TGTGCCAGCTCCCACGGACAGGGGCGGAACACCGGGGAGCTGTTTTTT. It is translated as CASSHGQGRNTGELFF.

This sequence joins TRBV7-8 and TRBJ1-2, with 8 bases matching TRBD1. This CDR3 region has 14 residues. With 4 bases clipped from V and 3 bases from J, the junction kept 4 bases outside the gene matches. Per germline, CDR1 SGHVS and CDR2 FQNEAQ. CDR3: CASSSGQGHYGYTF. The DNA of the CDR3 is TGTGCCAGCAGCTCCGGACAGGGACACTATGGCTACACCTTC.

This sequence joins TRBV30 and TRBJ2-5, with 7 bases aligning to TRBD1. Germline loops: CDR1 GTSNPN, CDR2 SVGIG (reference sequence). The CDR3 has 13 amino acids. The V gene end was trimmed by 1 base and the J gene end by 3 bases; junction bases not matched to a gene: 2. CDR3 sequence reads: CAWSGDREETQYF. The CDR3 DNA reads as TGTGCCTGGAGTGGGGACAGAGAAGAGACCCAGTACTTC.

Concerning this clone itself: A read error may produce the germline difference seen at one junction end. Here the CDR3 reads CASSLDMGGTEAFF. Written as DNA, the CDR3 is TGTGCAAGCAGCTTAGATATGGGGGGAACTGAAGCTTTCTTT. The chain carries TRBV7-2 and TRBJ1-1, with D possibly matching TRBD1 (5 bases). Per the germline V gene, CDR1 is SGHTA and CDR2 is FQGNSA. CDR3 length: 14 residues.